These 32 T cell receptor beta chains came from one sample sequenced in a study of vaccination effects on CD4 cells after COVID-19. Method: immunoSEQ multiplex PCR; TCRdb's copy keeps in-frame clones and lacks some. The data contain more than 55,000 clones, 78% of them seen just once; the ten biggest clones take up more than 4%. Antigens for these TCRs are unknown. Once cultured for nine to ten days, the cells underwent separation to obtain CD4+ T cells. The participants, recipients of two vaccine doses, got either BNT162b2 or mRNA-1273. Sequencing was performed on CD4+ T cells from PBMCs cultured without peptide, taken after COVID-19 vaccination. These receptors all stem from a human donor who received a COVID-19 vaccine.

V is TRBV6-1 and J is TRBJ1-5, with D possibly matching TRBD1 (5 bases). In germline, CDR1 is MNHNS, CDR2 SASEGT. With 2 bases removed from V and 2 bases from J, the gap between germline ends came to 10 bases. The CDR3 is 15 residues long. The CDR3 is CASSEWRGRNQPQHF. The CDR3, as DNA: TGTGCCAGCAGTGAATGGAGGGGCCGCAATCAGCCCCAGCATTTT.

The chain has TRBV30 and TRBJ2-5; D is perhaps TRBD2 (6 bases). Trimming pared 1 base from V and 2 bases from J, leaving 11 bases between. This CDR3 is 14 amino acids long. Germline CDR1 and CDR2: GTSNPN and SVGIG (reference sequence). The CDR3 here is CAWSGEAVQETQYF. In DNA, the CDR3 is TGTGCCTGGAGTGGGGAGGCGGTTCAAGAGACCCAGTACTTC.

This clone was counted once. The V and J genes are TRBV7-9 and TRBJ1-2, with 7 bases identical to TRBD1. Germline values: CDR1 SEHNR, CDR2 FQNEAQ (reference sequence). The CDR3 has 15 residues. V lost 5 bases, J lost 6 bases, and 12 bases stayed unmatched. The CDR3 protein is CASSHQLTGAHGYTF. For the CDR3, the DNA is TGTGCCAGCAGCCACCAATTAACAGGGGCACATGGCTACACCTTC.

V gene TRBV5-1 combines with J gene TRBJ1-4; TRBD1 agrees at 9 bases. Losses at the gene ends were 4 bases for V and 2 bases for J; bases not matched to a gene: 12. The CDR3 is made up of 18 amino acids. Germline CDR1 is SGHRS and CDR2 is YFSETQ. The CDR3 loop is CASSVGQGGYDTNEKLFF. The CDR3 nucleotides read TGCGCCAGCAGCGTGGGACAGGGAGGATACGATACTAATGAAAAACTGTTTTTT.

This clone was seen a few times. The chain joins TRBV4-2 to TRBJ2-7; a possible D gene is TRBD2 (5 bases). Trimming shortened V by 5 bases and J by 6 bases, and 14 bases separated the two germline ends. This CDR3 has 13 residues. CDR1 and CDR2 (germline): LGHNA, YNFKEQ. CDR3 bases: TGTGCCAGCAGCGCGGGTTGGTCTAGCGAGCAGTACTTC. Amino acid sequence: CASSAGWSSEQYF.

The V gene is TRBV5-1, the J gene TRBJ2-1, with 7 bases matching TRBD1. CDR1 and CDR2 (germline): SGHRS, YFSETQ. CDR3 size: 15 residues. Germline trimming cut 4 bases from V and 8 bases from J; bases unmatched to any gene: 12. DNA of the CDR3: TGCGCCAGCAGCCCGATGGGACAGAGGATGGATGAGCAGTTCTTC. It translates to CASSPMGQRMDEQFF.

J is TRBJ2-3 and V is TRBV5-6; 8 bases agree with TRBD2. Unmatched junction bases numbered 3, after V lost 1 base and J lost 2 bases. The CDR3 runs to 15 residues. In germline, CDR1 is SGHDT, CDR2 YYEEEE. The chain's CDR3 is CASSLRGGFTDTQYF. Here the CDR3 DNA reads TGTGCCAGCAGCTTGCGGGGGGGTTTCACAGATACGCAGTATTTT.

CDR3 protein: CASSPGTGRVNTEAFF. DNA for the CDR3: TGTGCCAGCTCCCCGGGGACAGGGAGGGTGAACACTGAAGCTTTCTTT. This chain uses TRBV18 with TRBJ1-1; the match to TRBD1 covers 9 bases. The CDR3 totals 16 residues. Germline V gives CDR1 KGHSH, CDR2 LQKENI. The trim removed 6 bases at V and 0 bases at J, leaving 8 bases unmatched.

The chain couples TRBV5-4 to TRBJ1-2, with TRBD1 as a possible D gene (5 bases). The V end lost 3 bases, the J end lost 8 bases, and 11 bases lay between the germline ends. Germline assignment: CDR1 SGHNT and CDR2 YYREEE (reference sequence). The CDR3 extends over 12 amino acids. DNA for the CDR3: TGTGCCAGCAGCTCGCAGGGCGAGGGCTACACCTTC. As protein: CASSSQGEGYTF.

The chain links TRBV14 to TRBJ2-1; tentatively, D is TRBD2 (5 bases). From germline, CDR1 is SGHDN and CDR2 FVKESK. Trimming removed 4 bases at V and 8 bases at J, with 12 bases between. The CDR3 runs 13 residues. CDR3 amino acids: CASSRERADEQFF. The CDR3 nucleotides are TGTGCCAGCAGCCGGGAGAGGGCCGATGAGCAGTTCTTC. Looking up the rest from reference TRBV14 and TRBJ2-1 gives the full variable domain: EAGVTQFPSHSVIEKGQTVTLRCDPISGHDNLYWYRRVMGKEIKFLLHFVKESKQDESGMPNNRFLAERTGGTYSTLKVQPAELEDSGVYFCASSRERADEQFFGPGTRLTVL.

The chain uses TRBV3-1 (or the pseudogene TRBV3-2) and TRBJ1-3; TRBD1 is a possible D gene (6 bases). Deletions cut 4 bases from V and 0 bases from J, with 10 bases between. The CDR3 has 15 residues. Germline CDR1 and CDR2: LGHDT and YNNKEL (reference sequence). CDR3 DNA: TGTGCCAGCAGCCCGTACAGGGTCTCTGGAAACACCATATATTTT. It codes for CASSPYRVSGNTIYF.

J is TRBJ2-3 and V is TRBV7-8; D is uncertain. CDR3 length: 13 amino acids. Germline CDR1 is SGHVS and CDR2 is FQNEAQ. V was pared by 1 base and J by 4 bases, with 6 bases between. The CDR3 nucleotides are TGTGCCAGCAGCTTAGGCGCCGCAGATACGCAGTATTTT. Amino acids: CASSLGAADTQYF.

This sequence joins TRBV19 and TRBJ2-7; 7 bases line up with TRBD2. This CDR3 is built from 13 residues. Germline V gives CDR1 LNHDA, CDR2 SQIVND (reference sequence). Germline trimming cut 5 bases from V and 2 bases from J; bases unmatched to any gene: 3. The CDR3 region has the DNA TGTGCCAGTAGTCTAGCGGAGCCCTACGAGCAGTACTTC. Translation: CASSLAEPYEQYF. Full variable domain (remainder filled in from reference TRBV19 and TRBJ2-7): DGGITQSPKYLFRKEGQNVTLSCEQNLNHDAMYWYRQDPGQGLRLIYYSQIVNDFQKGDIAEGYSVSREKKESFPLTVTSAQKNPTAFYLCASSLAEPYEQYFGPGTRLTVT.

This chain connects TRBV19 to TRBJ1-5, with D possibly being TRBD1 (5 bases). CDR1 is LNHDA and CDR2 is SQIVND in the germline V gene (reference sequence). CDR3 length: 15 amino acids. Trimming stripped 7 bases from V and 0 bases from J, with 13 bases between. The CDR3: CASKAGSGSNQPQHF. DNA for the CDR3: TGTGCCAGTAAGGCAGGGTCGGGTAGCAATCAGCCCCAGCATTTT. The variable domain in full, completed from reference TRBV19 and TRBJ1-5, reads DGGITQSPKYLFRKEGQNVTLSCEQNLNHDAMYWYRQDPGQGLRLIYYSQIVNDFQKGDIAEGYSVSREKKESFPLTVTSAQKNPTAFYLCASKAGSGSNQPQHFGDGTRLSIL.

The CDR3 bases are TGTGCCAGCAGCCCCCAAGTGGGCTCCTACAATGAGCAGTTCTTC. This encodes CASSPQVGSYNEQFF. The chain has TRBV7-2 and TRBJ2-1; D unclear. The CDR3 runs 15 residues. The V gene's germline CDR1 is SGHTA and CDR2 FQGNSA. V lost 5 bases, J lost 0 bases, and 11 bases lay in between.

This chain links TRBV6-5 with TRBJ1-4, with TRBD1 matching 7 bases. With V trimmed by 6 bases and J by 2 bases, 3 bases remained unmatched. Germline values: CDR1 MNHEY, CDR2 SVGAGI. The CDR3 length is 14 residues. The CDR3 DNA sequence: TGTGCCAGCAGGCCCAGGGGGACTAATGAAAAACTGTTTTTT. This gives the protein CASRPRGTNEKLFF.

DNA of the CDR3: TGCAGCGCCCAGGGGAATAGCGGCTACACCTTC. This sequence encodes CSAQGNSGYTF. This chain uses TRBV29-1 with TRBJ1-2; D possibly corresponds to TRBD1 (6 bases). The V gene's germline CDR1 is SQVTM and CDR2 ANQGSEA. Trimming took 7 bases from V and 8 from J, leaving 14 bases between them. This CDR3 is built from 11 residues.

The rearrangement joins TRBV7-3 to TRBJ1-1; possibly TRBD1 for D (6 bases). This CDR3 region has 15 residues. Germline V lookup: CDR1 SGHTA, CDR2 FQGTGA. The V end was cut by 3 bases, the J end by 10 bases, with 21 bases between. The CDR3: CASSLGGGPRTPAFF. CDR3 nucleotides: TGTGCCAGCAGCTTGGGGGGCGGGCCTCGGACACCAGCTTTCTTT.

This chain links TRBV4-1 with TRBJ1-1; D might be TRBD1 (5 bases). The CDR3 has 15 amino acids. Germline CDR1 reads MGHRA; CDR2 reads YSYEKL. V was trimmed by 9 bases and J by 1 base, leaving 18 bases between them. CDR3 residues: CASGGVGARNTEAFF. The CDR3, as DNA: TGCGCCAGTGGGGGGGTCGGGGCAAGGAACACTGAAGCTTTCTTT.

The chain is built from TRBV25-1 and TRBJ2-2, with 7 bases matching TRBD2. The CDR3 contains 15 residues. Germline V gene sequence: CDR1 MGHDK, CDR2 SYGVNS. V lost 1 base and J lost 6; bases outside the gene matches: 5. CDR3 in DNA: TGTGCCAGCAGTGAATTTTCCGGGAGGCCCGGGGAGCTGTTTTTT. Translation: CASSEFSGRPGELFF.

The chain carries TRBV7-2 and TRBJ1-1; D gene uncertain. V was trimmed by 0 bases and J by 0 bases, leaving 5 bases between them. In germline, CDR1 is SGHTA, CDR2 FQGNSA. The CDR3 spans 14 residues. CDR3 DNA sequence: TGTGCCAGCAGCTTAGCGCGGATGAACACTGAAGCTTTCTTT. It yields the protein CASSLARMNTEAFF.

The chain has TRBV6-5 and TRBJ1-3; D might be TRBD1 (5 bases). Germline CDR1 is MNHEY and CDR2 is SVGAGI. The germline V and J ends were trimmed by 6 bases and 3 bases, with 12 bases remaining between them. The CDR3 contains 14 residues. CDR3 DNA sequence: TGTGCCAGCAGAGAGGGACTATTTGGAAACACCATATATTTT. Translation gives CASREGLFGNTIYF.

This clone was detected only once. The chain recombines TRBV4-2 with TRBJ2-1, with 11 bases lining up with TRBD2. V lost 4 bases and J lost 7; bases outside the gene matches: 12. Germline values: CDR1 LGHNA, CDR2 YNFKEQ. The CDR3 contains 17 residues. The CDR3 is CASSRLLAGERANEQFF. CDR3 DNA: TGTGCCAGCAGCCGCTTACTAGCGGGAGAAAGGGCGAATGAGCAGTTCTTC.

The chain joins TRBV28 to TRBJ2-7; weak D call: TRBD1 (6 bases). CDR1 is MDHEN and CDR2 is SYDVKM in the germline V gene. The CDR3 extends over 14 amino acids. V lost 5 bases and J lost 6, with 17 bases in between. The CDR3 is CASSPGRGFFEQYF. In nucleotides, the CDR3 is TGTGCCAGCAGTCCCGGCAGGGGATTTTTCGAGCAGTACTTC.

This clone was counted between two and nine times. The V call is TRBV4-1, the J call TRBJ1-2; D is perhaps TRBD1 (6 bases). V was pared by 4 bases and J by 12 bases, with 12 bases between. Per germline, CDR1 MGHRA and CDR2 YSYEKL. The CDR3 runs to 11 residues. The CDR3 loop reads CASSLNRVHTF. The CDR3 DNA is TGCGCCAGCAGCCTGAACAGGGTCCACACCTTC.

In its sample, this clone is medium-sized. One junction end does not reproduce the germline sequence, and a read error may be involved. The gene calls are TRBV7-7 and TRBJ2-3; D is unclear. CDR3 size: 13 residues. Per germline, CDR1 SSHAT and CDR2 FNYEAQ (reference sequence). The CDR3 is CASSLGRTDTQYF. The CDR3 DNA is TGTGCTAGCAGCTTAGGCCGCACAGATACGCAGTATTTT.

This sequence joins TRBV19 and TRBJ1-6; no reliable D call. The germline V gene has CDR1 LNHDA and CDR2 SQIVND (reference sequence). V was trimmed by 6 bases and J by 4 bases, leaving 10 bases between them. The CDR3 is 14 residues long. The CDR3 region has the DNA TGTGCCAGTAGCCCTCAAGGATATAATTCACCCCTCCACTTT. It yields the protein CASSPQGYNSPLHF.

This clone was detected only a few times. The chain is built from TRBV28 and TRBJ1-5, with D tentatively TRBD1 (6 bases). CDR1 is MDHEN and CDR2 is SYDVKM in the germline V gene. CDR3 length: 16 residues. V lost 6 bases and J lost 6, with 21 bases in between. The CDR3 sequence: CASSQNPGQTRQPQHF. The CDR3 nucleotides read TGTGCCAGCAGCCAAAACCCAGGACAGACGCGTCAGCCCCAGCATTTT.

The J gene is TRBJ2-2, the V gene TRBV30; D not resolved. This CDR3 has 16 residues. The V and J ends lost 6 bases and 0 bases respectively, with 17 bases between them. Germline CDR1 GTSNPN, CDR2 SVGIG (reference sequence). CDR3 DNA sequence: TGTGCCTGCCCCCATTGGAGAACCGCGAACACCGGGGAGCTGTTTTTT. Protein: CACPHWRTANTGELFF.

The gene calls are TRBV4-3 and TRBJ1-2, with no clear D. Germline CDR1 reads LGHNA; CDR2 reads YSLEER. CDR3 size: 16 residues. V lost 4 bases and J 4 bases, leaving 19 bases between the germline ends. The CDR3 here is CASSPSGMGRTYGYTF. The CDR3 DNA reads TGCGCCAGCAGCCCCTCGGGGATGGGCAGGACCTATGGCTACACCTTC.

V and J are TRBV7-3 and TRBJ1-1; 10 bases line up with TRBD1. Trimming cost V 6 bases and J 12 bases; bases outside gene matches: 16. The CDR3 covers 15 residues. CDR1 SGHTA and CDR2 FQGTGA come from the germline V gene. In DNA, the CDR3 is TGTGCCAGCAGTTACCACGGACAGGGGGACTTCGAAACTTTCTTT. It is translated as CASSYHGQGDFETFF.

The chain is built from TRBV19 and TRBJ2-2; no firm D call. This CDR3 is 14 amino acids long. Trimming took 6 bases from V and 4 from J, leaving 12 bases between them. CDR1 LNHDA and CDR2 SQIVND come from the germline V gene (reference sequence). CDR3 nucleotides: TGTGCCAGTAGCCGGACGGGTTCCACCGGGGAGCTGTTTTTT. It translates to CASSRTGSTGELFF.